The next 21 T cell receptor beta chains were all read from a single sample in a study of shared clonotypes between healthy human individuals. The data were produced by immunoSEQ multiplex PCR, yet TCRdb's version contains in-frame clones alone and is incomplete. The table lists around 2.3 million clones, approximately 94% of them singletons. Sequenced input: naive CD4+ T cells sorted from blood. Subset: CD45RA+ positively selected. The source of these receptors is a young man in good health.

CDR3 sequence reads: CSVDVRGGTDTQYF. The DNA of the CDR3 is TGCAGCGTTGATGTCCGGGGTGGCACAGATACGCAGTATTTT. V gene TRBV29-1 combines with J gene TRBJ2-3, with D perhaps TRBD2 (5 bases). Trimming stripped 3 bases from V and 1 base from J, with 11 bases between. CDR3 length equals 14 residues. CDR1 and CDR2 (germline): SQVTM, ANQGSEA.

J is TRBJ2-7 and V is TRBV5-1, with TRBD1 identical over 7 bases. This CDR3 comprises 14 residues. Germline lookup yields CDR1 SGHRS and CDR2 YFSETQ. V gave up 4 bases and J gave up 2 bases; unmatched junction bases: 6. DNA of the CDR3: TGCGCCAGCAGCGTTGGGGACAGACCCTACGAGCAGTACTTC. Amino acid sequence: CASSVGDRPYEQYF.

Here the CDR3 reads CASTAGVVEQYF. CDR3 nucleotide sequence: TGTGCCAGCACGGCAGGGGTGGTCGAGCAGTACTTC. The V call is TRBV18, the J call TRBJ2-7; a weak D match, TRBD1 (6 bases). Germline V CDR1 and CDR2: KGHSH, LQKENI. V shed 8 bases and J shed 6 bases, with 14 bases lying between them. This CDR3 has 12 residues.

J is TRBJ2-1 and V is TRBV10-3; 7 nucleotides line up with TRBD2. The CDR3 is made up of 16 amino acids. The germline V gene has CDR1 ENHRY and CDR2 SYGVKD. Unmatched junction bases numbered 6, after V lost 4 bases and J lost 0 bases. The CDR3 coding sequence is TGTGCCATCAGTGGCCTGACGGGAGGCTCCTACAATGAGCAGTTCTTC. It specifies CAISGLTGGSYNEQFF.

V and J are TRBV18 and TRBJ1-6, with D possibly TRBD1 on 5 matching bases. With 0 bases removed from V and 4 bases from J, the gap between germline ends came to 7 bases. This CDR3 comprises 15 residues. CDR1 and CDR2 (germline): KGHSH, LQKENI. Here the CDR3 reads CASSPPAGYNSPLHF. The CDR3 DNA is TGTGCCAGCTCACCACCGGCAGGGTATAATTCACCCCTCCACTTT. The full variable domain, rest sourced from reference TRBV18 and TRBJ1-6, is NAGVMQNPRHLVRRRGQEARLRCSPMKGHSHVYWYRQLPEEGLKFMVYLQKENIIDESGMPKERFSAEFPKEGPSILRIQQVVRGDSAAYFCASSPPAGYNSPLHFGNGTRLTVT.

This sequence joins TRBV10-3 and TRBJ1-1; a possible D gene is TRBD1 (6 bases). Germline V gives CDR1 ENHRY, CDR2 SYGVKD. The CDR3 loop spans 14 amino acids. V shed 8 bases and J shed 2 bases, with 15 bases lying between them. The CDR3 DNA follows: TGTGCCATCTCCCCCACAGGGACCAACACTGAAGCTTTCTTT. Encoded protein: CAISPTGTNTEAFF.

This sequence joins TRBV4-1 and TRBJ1-6, with D uncertain. Trimming shortened V by 0 bases and J by 0 bases, and 6 bases separated the two germline ends. The germline V gene has CDR1 MGHRA and CDR2 YSYEKL. CDR3 length: 16 residues. The DNA for the CDR3 is TGCGCCAGCAGCCAAGAACCAAGCTCCTATAATTCACCCCTCCACTTT. Its translation: CASSQEPSSYNSPLHF.

V is TRBV7-2 and J is TRBJ2-7; 10 nucleotides line up with TRBD1. Germline V gene lookup returns CDR1 SGHTA and CDR2 FQGNSA. V was pared by 3 bases and J by 5 bases, with 7 bases of the junction left unmatched. The CDR3 loop spans 15 amino acids. CDR3 sequence (DNA): TGTGCCAGCAGCTTGGCCGGGACAGGGGTGCACGAGCAGTACTTC. This sequence encodes CASSLAGTGVHEQYF.

This clone was seen a handful of times. The gene calls are TRBV9 and TRBJ2-5, with no clear D. CDR3 size: 14 residues. Germline assignment: CDR1 SGDLS and CDR2 YYNGEE. Trimming shortened V by 0 bases and J by 2 bases, and 8 bases separated the two germline ends. The CDR3 sequence is CASSVGFSQETQYF. Written as DNA, the CDR3 is TGTGCCAGCAGCGTAGGCTTCTCACAAGAGACCCAGTACTTC.

Concerning this clone itself: One end of the junction does not line up with germline, which may come from a read error. The rearrangement uses TRBV6-5 and TRBJ1-2; D remains unclear. The CDR3 consists of 13 residues. The V gene's germline CDR1 is MNHEY and CDR2 SVGAGI. The CDR3 DNA is TGTGCCATCAGTGATAAGGCGGGCTATGGCTACACCTTC. Amino acids: CAISDKAGYGYTF.

The chain has TRBV5-4 and TRBJ2-4, with 14 bases identical to TRBD2. The junction had 10 bases not matched to a gene; V was cut back by 4 bases and J by 13 bases. Germline assignment: CDR1 SGHNT and CDR2 YYREEE (reference sequence). This CDR3 region has 15 residues. CDR3 loop: CASSTAGTSGGEQYF. DNA for the CDR3: TGTGCCAGCAGCACAGCCGGGACTAGCGGGGGCGAACAGTACTTC.

CDR3 DNA sequence: TGTGCCAGCAGTGGGGACTATGGACAGGGGATCAATCAGCCCCAGCATTTT. Encoded protein: CASSGDYGQGINQPQHF. This chain connects TRBV6-1 to TRBJ1-5; 9 positions match TRBD1. Germline V gene sequence: CDR1 MNHNS, CDR2 SASEGT. The CDR3 is made up of 17 amino acids. V dropped 4 bases and J dropped 3; count of bases not matched to a gene: 10.

This clone was found once. The V and J genes are TRBV7-9 and TRBJ1-4, with TRBD1 matching over 7 bases. CDR3 length equals 15 residues. Trimming took 5 bases from V and 13 from J; bases not matched to a gene: 16. CDR1 is SEHNR and CDR2 is FQNEAQ in the germline V gene (reference sequence). CDR3 nucleotide sequence: TGTGCCAGCAGCCCACGGGACAGAGGGGACGATAGACTGTTTTTT. This translates into CASSPRDRGDDRLFF.

This clone has just one count. This sequence joins TRBV7-2 and TRBJ2-1; 8 bases match TRBD1. This CDR3 contains 15 residues. Germline V gene data show CDR1 as SGHTA and CDR2 as FQGNSA. Trimming removed 5 bases from V and 7 bases from J; junction bases left unmatched: 10. The CDR3 protein is CASSPPGGRRNEQFF. The CDR3 DNA is TGTGCCAGCAGCCCACCAGGGGGCCGACGAAATGAGCAGTTCTTC.

The chain couples TRBV7-2 to TRBJ2-1; 9 bases line up with TRBD2. The CDR3 length is 14 residues. Germline V gives CDR1 SGHTA, CDR2 FQGNSA. V lost 5 bases and J lost 4; bases outside the gene matches: 3. DNA of the CDR3: TGTGCCAGCAGCGTGACTAGCGGTTACAATGAGCAGTTCTTC. Translation gives CASSVTSGYNEQFF. The full variable domain, rest sourced from reference TRBV7-2 and TRBJ2-1, is GAGVSQSPSNKVTEKGKDVELRCDPISGHTALYWYRQSLGQGLEFLIYFQGNSAPDKSGLPSDRFSAERTGGSVSTLTIQRTQQEDSAVYLCASSVTSGYNEQFFGPGTRLTVL.

This chain connects TRBV2 to TRBJ2-3, with 10 bases lining up with TRBD1. The germline V gene encodes CDR1 SNHLY and CDR2 FYNNEI. The J segment lost 0 bases and the V segment lost 6 bases, leaving 3 bases of the junction unmatched. The CDR3 extends over 15 amino acids. CDR3 region: CASRTDRGSTDTQYF. The CDR3, as DNA: TGTGCCAGCAGAACGGACAGGGGGAGCACAGATACGCAGTATTTT.

The chain carries TRBV6-4 and TRBJ1-2; weak D call: TRBD1 (6 bases). The germline V gene encodes CDR1 MRHNA and CDR2 SNTAGT. This CDR3 contains 13 residues. Trimming left V 1 base short and J 7 bases short, with 10 bases between. The CDR3 reads CASSDWAGAGYTF. The CDR3 DNA reads as TGTGCCAGCAGTGACTGGGCAGGGGCTGGCTACACCTTC.

Worth noting for this clone: This sample includes further DNA sequences coding for the same CDR3. The rearrangement links TRBV7-2 to TRBJ1-5, with 9 bases fitting TRBD1. The germline V gene encodes CDR1 SGHTA and CDR2 FQGNSA. The CDR3 is 15 residues long. V lost 5 bases to trimming and J lost 4 bases; unmatched junction nucleotides: 6. The CDR3 sequence: CASSPETGGNQPQHF. CDR3 coding DNA: TGTGCCAGCAGCCCTGAGACAGGGGGGAATCAGCCCCAGCATTTT.

On this clone itself: The junction and the germline gene differ at one end; a read error may be behind it. The chain uses TRBV7-7 and TRBJ2-1; either TRBD1 or TRBD2 may fit D (6 bases each). Germline values: CDR1 SSHAT, CDR2 FNYEAQ (reference sequence). This CDR3 comprises 15 residues. CDR3 DNA: TGTGCTAGCAGCTTGGCCCCCGGGGGCCACAATGAGCAGTTCTTC. As protein: CASSLAPGGHNEQFF.

The chain combines TRBV11-2 with TRBJ1-5; D is ambiguous. The CDR3 consists of 17 residues. Germline V lookup: CDR1 SGHAT, CDR2 FQNNGV. V was trimmed by 5 bases and J by 0 bases, leaving 17 bases between them. The CDR3: CASSPREDVDSNQPQHF. CDR3 nucleotide sequence: TGTGCCAGCAGCCCAAGAGAGGACGTAGATAGCAATCAGCCCCAGCATTTT.

The rearrangement links TRBV7-2 to TRBJ2-5; D is unclear. Trimming stripped 4 bases from V and 3 bases from J, with 6 bases between. The CDR3 is 12 amino acids. Per the germline V gene, CDR1 is SGHTA and CDR2 is FQGNSA. The CDR3 here is CASSSREETQYF. The DNA of the CDR3 is TGTGCCAGCAGCTCCCGGGAAGAGACCCAGTACTTC.